This is a list of T cell receptor beta chains from one sample in a study of Graves' ophthalmopathy and Graves' hyperthyroidism. TCRdb ran MiXCR on the multiplex PCR reads and lists one entry per CDR3 protein. The repertoire includes fewer than 350,000 distinct CDR3 sequences, 17% of them detected once, and 10% to 15% sits in the top ten. The sample was peripheral blood. These receptors were collected from an adult man with Graves' ophthalmopathy. CDR3s include the opening cysteine and the closing phenylalanine or tryptophan. A D gene is named only where the DNA matches it firmly. Not all rows give a size; the values are once, few, many and, for expanded clones, a class.

abundance: -
v_gene: TRBV4-1
j_gene: TRBJ1-5
d_gene: -
CDR3nt: TGCGCCAACCCCGGGCCCCAGCATTTT
CDR3aa: CANPGPQHF

abundance: many
v_gene: TRBV9
j_gene: TRBJ2-5
d_gene: -
CDR3nt: TGTGCCAGCAGCCTCCCGACAGACTCCCAAGAGACCCAGTACTTC
CDR3aa: CASSLPTDSQETQYF

abundance: many
v_gene: TRBV13
j_gene: TRBJ2-7
d_gene: -
CDR3nt: TGTGCCAGCAGCTTAGGTGCAGGTTACTCCTACGAGCAGTACTTC
CDR3aa: CASSLGAGYSYEQYF

abundance: many
v_gene: TRBV5-1
j_gene: TRBJ2-5
d_gene: -
CDR3nt: TGCGCCAGCAGCTTGGAGCCGCGTCGGGAAGAGACCCAGTACTTC
CDR3aa: CASSLEPRREETQYF

abundance: many
v_gene: TRBV30
j_gene: TRBJ2-7
d_gene: TRBD2
CDR3nt: TGTGCCTGGAGTGTTGGCGGGAGCTCCTACGAGCAGTACTTC
CDR3aa: CAWSVGGSSYEQYF

abundance: many
v_gene: TRBV6-5
j_gene: TRBJ2-7
d_gene: -
CDR3nt: TGTGCCAGCAGTTACTACAGTAGCTACGAGCAGTACTTC
CDR3aa: CASSYYSSYEQYF

abundance: many
v_gene: TRBV11-2
j_gene: TRBJ2-7
d_gene: -
CDR3nt: TGTGCCAGCAGCTTAGACCGGGACAACCCCTACGAGCAGTACTTC
CDR3aa: CASSLDRDNPYEQYF

abundance: many
v_gene: TRBV10-3
j_gene: TRBJ2-7
d_gene: -
CDR3nt: TGTGCCATCAGTGTGTCCTCGGACCACGAGCAGTACTTC
CDR3aa: CAISVSSDHEQYF

abundance: many
v_gene: TRBV27
j_gene: TRBJ2-5
d_gene: -
CDR3nt: TGTGCCACCGGGCCGGGGGTCCAAGAGACCCAGTACTTC
CDR3aa: CATGPGVQETQYF

abundance: many
v_gene: TRBV5-6
j_gene: TRBJ1-3
d_gene: TRBD1
CDR3nt: TGTGCCAGCAGCTTTAAGACAGGGAGAAACACCATATATTTT
CDR3aa: CASSFKTGRNTIYF